The 11 T cell receptor beta chains below come from one sample, sequenced in a study of OX40 agonist ivuxolimab in advanced cancers. Sequenced by immunoSEQ multiplex PCR; TCRdb stores in-frame clones only, minus some. Of under 20,000 clones listed, about nine tenths are singletons. The sequencing here drew on CD4+ or CD8+ T cells sorted from blood, taken in a trial of the OX40 agonist ivuxolimab. These receptor sequences come from an adult with an advanced solid tumor such as melanoma, head and neck, liver or kidney cancer.

The chain combines TRBV15 with TRBJ2-5; possible D gene TRBD2, 5 bases. V was clipped by 0 bases and J by 5 bases, with 13 bases between them. From germline, CDR1 is LNHNV and CDR2 YYDKDF (reference sequence). This CDR3 comprises 15 residues. CDR3 sequence (DNA): TGTGCCACCAGCAGAGATAAAGGCAGAGGGGAGACCCAGTACTTC. The encoded protein is CATSRDKGRGETQYF.

This rearrangement joins TRBV9 to TRBJ1-2; D call uncertain. The ends were cut back, 4 bases at V and 6 bases at J, with 10 bases in the middle. Germline V CDR1 and CDR2: SGDLS, YYNGEE. This CDR3 comprises 12 residues. The CDR3 is CASSPRENGYTF. The CDR3 DNA follows: TGTGCCAGCAGCCCCCGGGAGAATGGCTACACCTTC.

The rearrangement joins TRBV19 to TRBJ1-2; tentative D call: TRBD1 (5 bases). Trimming removed 7 bases at V and 4 bases at J, with 13 bases between. Per the germline V gene, CDR1 is LNHDA and CDR2 is SQIVND (reference sequence). The CDR3 contains 13 residues. The CDR3: CASTIGGPYGYTF. The CDR3 DNA sequence: TGTGCCAGTACAATCGGGGGTCCCTATGGCTACACCTTC. The full variable domain, completed using reference TRBV19 and TRBJ1-2, is DGGITQSPKYLFRKEGQNVTLSCEQNLNHDAMYWYRQDPGQGLRLIYYSQIVNDFQKGDIAEGYSVSREKKESFPLTVTSAQKNPTAFYLCASTIGGPYGYTFGSGTRLTVV.

This clone was seen only once. V usage is TRBV4-2 and J usage is TRBJ2-1, with D tentatively TRBD1 (6 bases). There are 18 residues in the CDR3. Germline V gene sequence: CDR1 LGHNA, CDR2 YNFKEQ. V dropped 3 bases and J dropped 0 bases, with 18 bases sitting between them. The CDR3 DNA reads as TGTGCCAGCAGCCAGGCCCTCGACAGGTGCGGCTCCTACAATGAGCAGTTCTTC. Translating it yields CASSQALDRCGSYNEQFF.

This sequence joins TRBV19 and TRBJ1-1; 10 positions match TRBD1. This CDR3 region has 13 residues. With V trimmed by 8 bases and J by 6 bases, 6 bases remained unmatched. The germline gives CDR1 LNHDA, CDR2 SQIVND (reference sequence). The CDR3 sequence: CASGRQGASEAFF. In DNA, the CDR3 is TGTGCCAGTGGTAGACAGGGGGCCTCTGAAGCTTTCTTT.

The V call is TRBV7-9, the J call TRBJ1-4; D remains unclear. V was clipped by 5 bases and J by 0 bases, with 13 bases between them. Germline V CDR1 and CDR2: SEHNR, FQNEAQ (reference sequence). The CDR3 covers 16 residues. The CDR3 spells CASSPGMGATNEKLFF. The CDR3 DNA is TGTGCCAGCAGCCCCGGGATGGGAGCAACTAATGAAAAACTGTTTTTT.

The chain combines TRBV6-1 with TRBJ2-7; D is possibly TRBD2 (5 bases). Germline loops: CDR1 MNHNS, CDR2 SASEGT. V gave up 2 bases and J gave up 4 bases, with 12 bases separating them. The CDR3 length is 14 residues. The CDR3 DNA reads TGTGCCAGCAGTGAAAGTGGGAGTGAATACGAGCAGTACTTC. Its translation is CASSESGSEYEQYF.

The genes are TRBV5-4 and TRBJ2-7, with no clear D. Trimming left V 0 bases short and J 1 base short, with 11 bases between. Germline V CDR1 and CDR2: SGHNT, YYREEE (reference sequence). The CDR3 extends over 15 amino acids. The chain's CDR3 is CASSLDPQVSYEQYF. The CDR3 region has the DNA TGTGCCAGCAGCTTGGATCCCCAGGTTTCCTACGAGCAGTACTTC. The entire variable domain, with the rest obtained from reference TRBV5-4 and TRBJ2-7, is as follows: ETGVTQSPTHLIKTRGQQVTLRCSSQSGHNTVSWYQQALGQGPQFIFQYYREEENGRGNFPPRFSGLQFPNYSSELNVNALELDDSALYLCASSLDPQVSYEQYFGPGTRLTVT.

The chain links TRBV7-2 to TRBJ2-1; 8 bases agree with TRBD1. The CDR3 has 15 amino acids. Germline V lookup: CDR1 SGHTA, CDR2 FQGNSA. Trimming removed 6 bases from V and 0 bases from J; junction bases left unmatched: 4. CDR3 nucleotide sequence: TGTGCCAGCAGACCTGACAGGGGCTCCTACAATGAGCAGTTCTTC. As protein: CASRPDRGSYNEQFF.

This rearrangement joins TRBV30 to TRBJ1-1; 7 nucleotides agree with TRBD1. CDR1 and CDR2 (germline): GTSNPN, SVGIG (reference sequence). The V gene end was trimmed by 3 bases and the J gene end by 1 base; junction bases not matched to a gene: 5. The CDR3 contains 14 residues. The CDR3 sequence: CAWRKTGRNTEAFF. Written as DNA, the CDR3 is TGTGCCTGGAGGAAGACAGGGCGGAACACTGAAGCTTTCTTT.

The chain employs TRBV6-6 and TRBJ2-7; the D gene is possibly TRBD2 (6 bases). The CDR3 consists of 14 residues. Germline V gene lookup returns CDR1 MNHNY and CDR2 SVGAGI (reference sequence). V dropped 5 bases and J dropped 7 bases, with 18 bases sitting between them. The CDR3 DNA reads TGTGCCAGCAGTAGCCGGGACTCAAACTCGGAGCAGTACTTC. It encodes CASSSRDSNSEQYF.